The 23 T cell receptor beta chains listed next were all sequenced from one sample in a study of cytomegalovirus exposure and HLA in healthy donors. Measured with immunoSEQ multiplex PCR; TCRdb has only the in-frame clones, and not every one. The sample records 170,000 or so clones, roughly 80% being singletons. Sample: PBMCs. These receptor sequences come from a woman aged 18-29 years in good health and CMV-seropositive.

The V call is TRBV9, the J call TRBJ2-1; 7 bases align to TRBD1. In germline, CDR1 is SGDLS, CDR2 YYNGEE. The CDR3 sequence is 16 residues long. The V and J ends lost 0 bases and 6 bases, in that order; junction bases with no gene match: 9. DNA for the CDR3: TGTGCCAGCAGCGTAGAAGGGGGCGCATTACCCAATGAGCAGTTCTTC. This codes for CASSVEGGALPNEQFF.

This clone appeared a single time. The rearrangement uses TRBV2 and TRBJ2-3; D not resolved. Germline V gene lookup returns CDR1 SNHLY and CDR2 FYNNEI. CDR3 length: 14 amino acids. V was pared by 8 bases and J by 0 bases, with 12 bases between. CDR3 sequence (DNA): TGTGCCAGCTCTCCCCTAACCAGCACAGATACGCAGTATTTT. It encodes CASSPLTSTDTQYF.

This chain links TRBV10-3 with TRBJ1-2; no clear D. CDR1 and CDR2 from the germline V gene are ENHRY and SYGVKD. The CDR3 is 13 residues long. V shed 10 bases and J shed 2 bases, with 14 bases lying between them. CDR3 coding DNA: TGTGCCACTCGACTAGTATTAAACTATGGCTACACCTTC. The encoded protein is CATRLVLNYGYTF.

This sequence joins TRBV27 and TRBJ2-2; 15 positions agree with TRBD2. The V gene's germline CDR1 is MNHEY and CDR2 SMNVEV (reference sequence). The CDR3 has 18 amino acids. V shed 8 bases and J 1 base; nucleotides not matched to a gene: 8. Here the CDR3 reads CASRIGLAGGRNTGELFF. The CDR3 coding sequence is TGTGCCAGCCGGATCGGACTAGCGGGGGGGCGGAACACCGGGGAGCTGTTTTTT.

J is TRBJ2-1 and V is TRBV7-9, with 10 bases fitting TRBD1. J gave up 6 bases and V 5 bases, and 7 bases lay outside the gene matches. The germline CDR1 and CDR2 sequences are SEHNR and FQNEAQ (reference sequence). The CDR3 length is 15 residues. The CDR3 DNA follows: TGTGCCAGCAGCCACCGCCGGGACAGGGGCAATGAGCAGTTCTTC. Encoded protein: CASSHRRDRGNEQFF.

The chain recombines TRBV7-9 with TRBJ2-1; a weak D match, TRBD1 (5 bases). Looked up from germline, CDR1 is SEHNR and CDR2 is FQNEAQ (reference sequence). With 1 base removed from V and 2 bases from J, the gap between germline ends came to 15 bases. CDR3 size: 17 residues. As DNA, the CDR3 is TGTGCCAGCAGCTTAGTGATTTTGGGGCTCCCCTACAATGAGCAGTTCTTC. Amino acids: CASSLVILGLPYNEQFF.

In its sample, this clone was seen once. This rearrangement joins TRBV6-4 to TRBJ1-2; D is possibly TRBD1 (6 bases). The CDR3 is 15 amino acids. The V end lost 8 bases, the J end lost 0 bases, and 16 bases lay between the germline ends. Germline V gives CDR1 MRHNA, CDR2 SNTAGT. The DNA of the CDR3 is TGTGCCAGCCGTCCTACAGGGAACTCTAACTATGGCTACACCTTC. Translation: CASRPTGNSNYGYTF.

The V call is TRBV5-1, the J call TRBJ2-7; the match to TRBD2 covers 8 bases. Germline CDR1 reads SGHRS; CDR2 reads YFSETQ. This CDR3 comprises 15 residues. Trimming cost V 4 bases and J 4 bases; bases outside gene matches: 10. The CDR3 nucleotides are TGCGCCAGCAGCCCGGGGGGGACTTCGACATACGAGCAGTACTTC. It yields the protein CASSPGGTSTYEQYF.

The table lists this clone with a few counts. The chain has TRBV9 and TRBJ1-2; 9 bases match TRBD1. This CDR3 spans 15 amino acids. CDR1 SGDLS and CDR2 YYNGEE come from the germline V gene. With V trimmed by 0 bases and J by 2 bases, 2 bases remained unmatched. As DNA, the CDR3 is TGTGCCAGCAGCGTAGGGGGGACAGGGAACTATGGCTACACCTTC. Translating it yields CASSVGGTGNYGYTF.

This clone has just one count. The chain joins TRBV7-2 to TRBJ2-1; 8 bases line up with TRBD1. V gave up 0 bases and J gave up 7 bases; unmatched junction bases: 14. CDR1 SGHTA and CDR2 FQGNSA come from the germline V gene. This CDR3 has 18 amino acids. CDR3 sequence (DNA): TGTGCCAGCAGCTTAGCGACGAGACAGGGGTTACCTCTTAATGAGCAGTTCTTC. Translation gives CASSLATRQGLPLNEQFF.

V usage is TRBV13 and J usage is TRBJ1-6; D uncertain. CDR3 length equals 12 residues. Deletions cut 5 bases from V and 5 bases from J, with 4 bases between. CDR1 PRHDT and CDR2 FYEKMQ come from the germline V gene (reference sequence). The DNA of the CDR3 is TGTGCCAGCAGCCGAGATAATTCACCCCTCCACTTT. Protein product: CASSRDNSPLHF. The full variable domain, its missing parts supplied by reference TRBV13 and TRBJ1-6, is AAGVIQSPRHLIKEKRETATLKCYPIPRHDTVYWYQQGPGQDPQFLISFYEKMQSDKGSIPDRFSAQQFSDYHSELNMSSLELGDSALYFCASSRDNSPLHFGNGTRLTVT.

The table lists this clone with a few counts. V and J are TRBV18 and TRBJ2-7; 7 bases align to TRBD2. Trimming cost V 2 bases and J 2 bases; bases outside gene matches: 9. There are 16 residues in the CDR3. CDR1 KGHSH and CDR2 LQKENI come from the germline V gene. CDR3 region: CASSPSTGLQTYEQYF. The CDR3 bases are TGTGCCAGCTCACCATCGACGGGACTACAAACCTACGAGCAGTACTTC.

This chain joins TRBV4-3 and TRBJ2-3; 14 positions agree with TRBD2. The CDR3 consists of 21 residues. Unmatched junction bases numbered 15, after V lost 2 bases and J lost 2 bases. Germline V gene lookup returns CDR1 LGHNA and CDR2 YSLEER. The CDR3 here is CASSQSPRLAGGLRATDTQYF. The CDR3 DNA sequence: TGCGCCAGCAGCCAATCTCCCCGACTAGCGGGGGGGCTGCGTGCCACAGATACGCAGTATTTT.

The chain is built from TRBV11-2 and TRBJ2-5, with TRBD2 identical over 10 bases. V was clipped by 5 bases and J by 5 bases; unmatched bases: 17. CDR1 and CDR2 (germline): SGHAT, FQNNGV. This CDR3 region has 18 residues. This chain's CDR3 is CASSLGKGTSAYRETQYF. In DNA form, the CDR3 reads TGTGCCAGCAGCCTGGGAAAGGGGACTAGCGCCTACCGGGAGACCCAGTACTTC. The full variable domain, with the rest looked up from reference TRBV11-2 and TRBJ2-5, is EAGVAQSPRYKIIEKRQSVAFWCNPISGHATLYWYQQILGQGPKLLIQFQNNGVVDDSQLPKDRFSAERLKGVDSTLKIQPAKLEDSAVYLCASSLGKGTSAYRETQYFGPGTRLLVL.

J is TRBJ2-7 and V is TRBV6-1, with 11 bases that match TRBD2. The CDR3 runs to 15 residues. CDR1 is MNHNS and CDR2 is SASEGT in the germline V gene. V dropped 6 bases and J dropped 0; count of bases not matched to a gene: 4. The CDR3: CASRVAGGSSYEQYF. For the CDR3, the DNA is TGTGCCAGCAGGGTAGCGGGGGGGAGCTCCTACGAGCAGTACTTC.

The J gene is TRBJ2-3, the V gene TRBV6-1, with D possibly matching TRBD2 (7 bases). CDR1 is MNHNS and CDR2 is SASEGT in the germline V gene. The V end lost 0 bases, the J end lost 1 base, and 8 bases lay between the germline ends. This CDR3 region has 15 residues. CDR3 sequence reads: CASSEAGGRTDTQYF. In DNA form, the CDR3 reads TGTGCCAGCAGTGAAGCGGGGGGGCGCACAGATACGCAGTATTTT.

This clone appeared once. This chain joins TRBV5-6 and TRBJ2-5; tentatively, D is TRBD1 (6 bases). The germline gives CDR1 SGHDT, CDR2 YYEEEE. There are 14 residues in the CDR3. V lost 6 bases, J lost 5 bases, and 17 bases lay in between. CDR3 amino acids: CASTWIKGEETQYF. CDR3 nucleotide sequence: TGTGCCAGCACCTGGATTAAGGGGGAGGAGACCCAGTACTTC.

This chain links TRBV6-5 with TRBJ1-6; no firm D call. Trimming took 3 bases from V and 7 from J, leaving 13 bases between them. Germline loops: CDR1 MNHEY, CDR2 SVGAGI. The CDR3 is 15 amino acids. CDR3 nucleotides: TGTGCCAGCAGTTATACGGGGATCCTAAATTCACCCCTCCACTTT. It translates to CASSYTGILNSPLHF.

V and J are TRBV7-7 and TRBJ2-2, with TRBD1 identical over 10 bases. The ends lost 1 base at V and 6 bases at J; junction bases unmatched: 5. Germline V gene lookup returns CDR1 SSHAT and CDR2 FNYEAQ (reference sequence). CDR3 size: 16 residues. Here the CDR3 reads CASSLGGTGESGELFF. In nucleotides, the CDR3 is TGTGCCAGCAGCTTAGGGGGGACAGGGGAGTCCGGGGAGCTGTTTTTT.

J is TRBJ2-2 and V is TRBV15; 11 positions match TRBD2. J gave up 7 bases and V 6 bases, and 13 bases lay outside the gene matches. This CDR3 has 17 residues. Germline V gene sequence: CDR1 LNHNV, CDR2 YYDKDF (reference sequence). Here the CDR3 DNA reads TGTGCCACCAGGAAGAGAGCTAGCGGGGGGTTAATCGGGGAGCTGTTTTTT. The encoded protein is CATRKRASGGLIGELFF. Complete variable domain (other parts from reference TRBV15 and TRBJ2-2): DAMVIQNPRYQVTQFGKPVTLSCSQTLNHNVMYWYQQKSSQAPKLLFHYYDKDFNNEADTPDNFQSRRPNTSFCFLDIRSPGLGDTAMYLCATRKRASGGLIGELFFGEGSRLTVL.

This chain uses TRBV5-6 with TRBJ2-5; D ambiguous. Germline values: CDR1 SGHDT, CDR2 YYEEEE. This CDR3 has 11 residues. Trimming cost V 7 bases and J 3 bases, with 7 bases left between them. CDR3 amino acids: CASHSKETQYF. In nucleotides, the CDR3 is TGTGCCAGCCACTCCAAAGAGACCCAGTACTTC.

For the CDR3, the DNA is TGTGCCACATTGACAGGGCATGAGCAGTTCTTC. Translating it yields CATLTGHEQFF. The J gene is TRBJ2-1, the V gene TRBV10-3; 7 bases align to TRBD1. The CDR3 loop spans 11 amino acids. Trimming took 10 bases from V and 8 from J; bases not matched to a gene: 5. CDR1 and CDR2 from the germline V gene are ENHRY and SYGVKD.

The V call is TRBV25-1, the J call TRBJ2-5; D not resolved. Germline CDR1 is MGHDK and CDR2 is SYGVNS. CDR3 size: 11 residues. Trimming pared 5 bases from V and 5 bases from J, leaving 6 bases between. CDR3 sequence (DNA): TGTGCCAGCAGTTTTGGCGAGACCCAGTACTTC. Its protein is CASSFGETQYF.